The TCR beta chain under discussion was sequenced for a study of shared T cell receptors in the human thymus. From germline, CDR1 is LGHNA and CDR2 YNFKEQ. The CDR3 is 12 residues long. The ends were cut back, 2 bases at V and 5 bases at J, with 7 bases in the middle. The assay was immunoSEQ multiplex PCR, and TCRdb's table has in-frame clones only and misses some. The repertoire holds hundreds of thousands of clones, with 70% to 90% as singletons. These same data were also listed under a study on human thymus T cells. From that paper: The donor group consisted of healthy Finnish infants who were having corrective surgery for congenital heart defects. Thymic resections from corrective heart surgery supplied the tissue. Related work showed strongly overlapping thymic repertoires across unrelated individuals.

The sample was thymocytes. The TCR sequence derives from a boy younger than two with a congenital heart defect. V gene TRBV4-2 combines with J gene TRBJ2-7; D possibly corresponds to TRBD1 (5 bases). CDR3 DNA sequence: TGTGCCAGCAGCCAAAGGGGTGACGAGCAGTACTTC. Protein sequence: CASSQRGDEQYF.